This T cell receptor beta chain was identified in a study of T cells in Graves' hyperthyroidism and ophthalmopathy. Study conclusions and caveats: Separating ophthalmopathy from stable hyperthyroidism was achieved by a 13 V-J model.

RNA transcripts gave rise to amplified TCR beta CDR3 regions. Using the HTBI primer set, a first-round RT-PCR was run on the TCR CDR3. TCRdb re-derived calls from the multiplex PCR reads in MiXCR, one entry per CDR3 protein. The sample consists of approximately 640,000 distinct CDR3 sequences, about 16% of them appearing once. Regarding this clonotype: As yet, its antigen is unknown. Possible read error: a much larger clone is one base away.

In germline, CDR1 is SGHTA, CDR2 FQGNSA. The CDR3 runs to 16 residues. This chain joins TRBV7-2 and TRBJ1-2; D might be TRBD1 (5 bases). The receptor's source is a woman younger than 45 with Graves' hyperthyroidism. Sequenced: blood. CDR3 sequence reads: CASSLSPSQGGYGYAF. The CDR3 DNA reads TGTGCCAGCAGCTTATCCCCCTCCCAGGGTGGCTATGGCTACGCCTTC.